Following are 13 T cell receptor beta chains from one sample sequenced in a study of control samples from healthy donors and cancer patients. Profiled with immunoSEQ multiplex PCR; TCRdb holds only in-frame clones, not every one. The sample carries some 130,000 clones, about 91% recorded once. The sequenced material came from blood. The origin of the receptors is a man aged 40-49 years in good health.

This clone was found a few times. V is TRBV2 and J is TRBJ2-7; the match to TRBD1 covers 7 bases. Trimming cost V 6 bases and J 4 bases; bases outside gene matches: 9. Germline V CDR1 and CDR2: SNHLY, FYNNEI. This CDR3 spans 14 amino acids. CDR3 protein: CASRMTGWWYEQYF. The CDR3 DNA is TGTGCCAGCAGGATGACAGGGTGGTGGTACGAGCAGTACTTC.

In nucleotides, the CDR3 is TGTGCCAGTGCCAGACAGGGTTTAAACTATGGCTACACCTTC. This codes for CASARQGLNYGYTF. The rearrangement links TRBV19 to TRBJ1-2, with 7 bases identical to TRBD1. The CDR3 totals 14 residues. Unmatched junction bases numbered 8, after V lost 8 bases and J lost 2 bases. Germline V CDR1 and CDR2: LNHDA, SQIVND (reference sequence).

This chain links TRBV5-1 with TRBJ2-1; the D is unclear. Germline V gene lookup returns CDR1 SGHRS and CDR2 YFSETQ. This CDR3 is 12 amino acids long. V gave up 4 bases and J gave up 4 bases, with 6 bases separating them. CDR3 sequence: CASSASYNEQFF. The CDR3 DNA sequence: TGCGCCAGCAGCGCCTCATACAATGAGCAGTTCTTC.

The gene calls are TRBV6-5 and TRBJ2-3; a weak D match, TRBD2 (6 bases). CDR1 and CDR2 (germline): MNHEY, SVGAGI. The CDR3 consists of 14 residues. V lost 6 bases and J 0 bases, leaving 10 bases between the germline ends. CDR3 amino acids: CASSGGFSTDTQYF. CDR3 DNA sequence: TGTGCCAGCAGCGGAGGGTTTAGCACAGATACGCAGTATTTT.

The chain recombines TRBV10-3 with TRBJ2-7; 8 bases align to TRBD1. CDR1 is ENHRY, CDR2 SYGVKD, per germline. The V gene end was trimmed by 6 bases and the J gene end by 13 bases; junction bases not matched to a gene: 8. The CDR3 totals 11 residues. As DNA, the CDR3 is TGTGCCATCAGCCGGACAGGGTTACGCTACTTC. The encoded protein is CAISRTGLRYF.

V and J are TRBV14 and TRBJ2-7, with D maybe TRBD1 (6 bases). There are 15 residues in the CDR3. The germline gives CDR1 SGHDN, CDR2 FVKESK. V was trimmed by 4 bases and J by 6 bases, leaving 19 bases between them. CDR3 DNA: TGTGCCAGCAGCCTGATTCTGGGGGCGGTAGGCGAGCAGTACTTC. It encodes CASSLILGAVGEQYF. The full variable domain, in which reference TRBV14 and TRBJ2-7 provide the parts outside the CDR3, is EAGVTQFPSHSVIEKGQTVTLRCDPISGHDNLYWYRRVMGKEIKFLLHFVKESKQDESGMPNNRFLAERTGGTYSTLKVQPAELEDSGVYFCASSLILGAVGEQYFGPGTRLTVT.

V gene TRBV24-1 combines with J gene TRBJ2-5, with a weak D call TRBD2 (6 bases). There are 15 residues in the CDR3. Trimming removed 5 bases at V and 1 base at J, with 13 bases between. Germline V gives CDR1 KGHDR, CDR2 SFDVKD. In DNA form, the CDR3 reads TGTGCCACCAGTGGGGTTTTGGAGGGCCAAGAGACCCAGTACTTC. This translates into CATSGVLEGQETQYF.

The chain is built from TRBV5-1 and TRBJ2-2; D tentatively fits TRBD1 or TRBD2 (5 bases each). V was cut by 4 bases and J by 2 bases, with 9 bases left in between. Germline values: CDR1 SGHRS, CDR2 YFSETQ. The CDR3 loop spans 14 amino acids. CDR3 DNA sequence: TGCGCCAGCAGCAGGGGAGTAAACACCGGGGAGCTGTTTTTT. Translation gives CASSRGVNTGELFF.

The V call is TRBV6-2 or TRBV6-3, the J call TRBJ1-2, with D maybe TRBD1 (6 bases). The CDR3 consists of 16 residues. Germline V gene lookup returns CDR1 MNHEY and CDR2 SVGEGT. With 0 bases removed from V and 0 bases from J, the gap between germline ends came to 11 bases. The CDR3 region has the DNA TGTGCCAGCAGTTACTCCAGGGGACAAGCTAACTATGGCTACACCTTC. Protein product: CASSYSRGQANYGYTF.

The V and J genes are TRBV28 and TRBJ2-3; the D gene is possibly TRBD2 (7 bases). This CDR3 is 14 amino acids long. CDR1 is MDHEN and CDR2 is SYDVKM in the germline V gene. With 5 bases removed from V and 4 bases from J, the gap between germline ends came to 13 bases. The CDR3 DNA reads as TGTGCCAGCAGTCAACTAGGGGGGGCAGATACGCAGTATTTT. It encodes CASSQLGGADTQYF.

The gene calls are TRBV13 and TRBJ2-7; 8 bases are a match to TRBD1. This CDR3 has 14 amino acids. Looked up from germline, CDR1 is PRHDT and CDR2 is FYEKMQ (reference sequence). V shed 4 bases and J 3 bases; nucleotides not matched to a gene: 5. The CDR3 reads CASSSDREVYEQYF. The CDR3 DNA reads TGTGCCAGCAGCTCGGACAGGGAGGTCTACGAGCAGTACTTC.

The chain employs TRBV7-9 and TRBJ1-2, with 7 bases aligning to TRBD1. After removal of 1 base from V and 3 bases from J, the junction contained 17 bases not matched to a gene. There are 19 residues in the CDR3. Germline CDR1 SEHNR, CDR2 FQNEAQ (reference sequence). CDR3 DNA: TGTGCCAGCAGCTTAGGTTTCCAAGACAGGGCCTTGAAAGACTATGGCTACACCTTC. It yields the protein CASSLGFQDRALKDYGYTF.

The chain links TRBV24-1 to TRBJ2-3, with D unresolved. The CDR3 extends over 15 amino acids. Trimming removed 1 base at V and 4 bases at J, with 11 bases between. Germline values: CDR1 KGHDR, CDR2 SFDVKD. CDR3 sequence: CATSDFSRAPDTQYF. The CDR3 DNA is TGTGCCACCAGTGATTTTAGTCGGGCCCCAGATACGCAGTATTTT.